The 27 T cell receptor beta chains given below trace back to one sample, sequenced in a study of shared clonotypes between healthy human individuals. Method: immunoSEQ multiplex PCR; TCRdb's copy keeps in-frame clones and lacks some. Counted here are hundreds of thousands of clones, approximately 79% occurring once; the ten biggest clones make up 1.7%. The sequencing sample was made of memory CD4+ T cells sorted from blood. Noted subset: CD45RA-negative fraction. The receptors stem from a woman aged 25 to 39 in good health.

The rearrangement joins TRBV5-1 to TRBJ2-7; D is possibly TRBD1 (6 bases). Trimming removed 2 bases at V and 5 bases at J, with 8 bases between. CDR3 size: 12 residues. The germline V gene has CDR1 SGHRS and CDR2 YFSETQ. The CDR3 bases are TGCGCCAGCAGCTTAGGGGGACACGAGCAGTACTTC. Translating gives CASSLGGHEQYF.

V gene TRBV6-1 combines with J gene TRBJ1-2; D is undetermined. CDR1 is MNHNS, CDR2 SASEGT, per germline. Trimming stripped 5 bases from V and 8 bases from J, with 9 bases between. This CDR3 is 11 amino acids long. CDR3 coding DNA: TGTGCCAGCAGTTCCGGTAGCGGCTACACCTTC. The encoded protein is CASSSGSGYTF.

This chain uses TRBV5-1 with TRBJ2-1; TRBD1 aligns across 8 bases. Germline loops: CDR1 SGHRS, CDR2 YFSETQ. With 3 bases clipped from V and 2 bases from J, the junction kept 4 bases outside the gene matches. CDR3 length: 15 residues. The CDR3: CASSYGQGPYNEQFF. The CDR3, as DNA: TGCGCCAGCAGCTACGGACAGGGCCCCTACAATGAGCAGTTCTTC.

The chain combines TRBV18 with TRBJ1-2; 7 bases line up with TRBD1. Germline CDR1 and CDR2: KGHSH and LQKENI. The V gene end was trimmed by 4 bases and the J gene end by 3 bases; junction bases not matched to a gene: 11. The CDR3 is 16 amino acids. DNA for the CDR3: TGTGCCAGCTCACGAAGTCCGGGAACAGGGGACTATGGCTACACCTTC. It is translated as CASSRSPGTGDYGYTF.

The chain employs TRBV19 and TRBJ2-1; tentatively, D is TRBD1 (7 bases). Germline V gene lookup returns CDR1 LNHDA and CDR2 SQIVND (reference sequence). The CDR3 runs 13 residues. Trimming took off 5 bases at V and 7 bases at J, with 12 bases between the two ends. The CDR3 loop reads CASSRQGGNEQFF. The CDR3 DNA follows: TGTGCCAGTAGTCGGCAGGGGGGAAATGAGCAGTTCTTC.

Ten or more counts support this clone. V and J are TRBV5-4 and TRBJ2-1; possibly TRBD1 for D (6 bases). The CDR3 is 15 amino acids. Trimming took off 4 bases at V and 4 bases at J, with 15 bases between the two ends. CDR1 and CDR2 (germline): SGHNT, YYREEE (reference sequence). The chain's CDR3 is CASSLRDIPYNEQFF. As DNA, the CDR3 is TGTGCCAGCAGCCTCAGGGACATCCCATACAATGAGCAGTTCTTC. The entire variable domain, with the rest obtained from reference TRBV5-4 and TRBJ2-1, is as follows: ETGVTQSPTHLIKTRGQQVTLRCSSQSGHNTVSWYQQALGQGPQFIFQYYREEENGRGNFPPRFSGLQFPNYSSELNVNALELDDSALYLCASSLRDIPYNEQFFGPGTRLTVL.

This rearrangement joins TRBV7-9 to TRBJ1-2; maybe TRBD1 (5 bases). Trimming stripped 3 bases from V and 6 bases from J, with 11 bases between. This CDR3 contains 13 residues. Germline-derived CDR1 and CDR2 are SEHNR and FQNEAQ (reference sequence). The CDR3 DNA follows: TGTGCCAGCAGCTTCAACGGCAGGGATGGCTACACCTTC. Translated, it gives CASSFNGRDGYTF.

The CDR3 nucleotides read TGTGCCAGCAGCCCCAGGGAGGACCAGCCCCAGCATTTT. Translation: CASSPREDQPQHF. The chain employs TRBV7-9 and TRBJ1-5, with D tentatively TRBD1 (5 bases). In germline, CDR1 is SEHNR, CDR2 FQNEAQ (reference sequence). Between the trimmed V and J ends, which lost 5 bases and 7 bases, there was a span of 12 bases. CDR3 length equals 13 residues. Full variable domain (rest looked up from reference TRBV7-9 and TRBJ1-5): DTGVSQNPRHKITKRGQNVTFRCDPISEHNRLYWYRQTLGQGPEFLTYFQNEAQLEKSRLLSDRFSAERPKGSFSTLEIQRTEQGDSAMYLCASSPREDQPQHFGDGTRLSIL.

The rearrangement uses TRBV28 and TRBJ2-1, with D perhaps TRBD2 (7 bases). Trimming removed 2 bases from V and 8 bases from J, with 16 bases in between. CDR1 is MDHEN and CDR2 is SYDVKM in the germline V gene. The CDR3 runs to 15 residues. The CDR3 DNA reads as TGTGCCAGCAGTTTAGGGGGCCCTAGCGGCCATGAGCAGTTCTTC. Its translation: CASSLGGPSGHEQFF.

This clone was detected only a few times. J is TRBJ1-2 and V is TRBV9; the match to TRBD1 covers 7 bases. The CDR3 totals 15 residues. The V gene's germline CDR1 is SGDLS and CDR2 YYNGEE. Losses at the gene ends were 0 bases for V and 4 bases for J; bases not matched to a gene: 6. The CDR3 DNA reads TGTGCCAGCAGCGTAGCCGGGACAGCAAGCTATGGCTACACCTTC. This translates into CASSVAGTASYGYTF.

CDR3 in amino acids: CASRLRDNTEAFF. The CDR3 coding sequence is TGTGCCAGCAGACTAAGGGATAACACTGAAGCTTTCTTT. V and J are TRBV6-5 and TRBJ1-1, with D hard to call. CDR3 length equals 13 residues. Trimming took 6 bases from V and 2 from J, leaving 10 bases between them. Per germline, CDR1 MNHEY and CDR2 SVGAGI.

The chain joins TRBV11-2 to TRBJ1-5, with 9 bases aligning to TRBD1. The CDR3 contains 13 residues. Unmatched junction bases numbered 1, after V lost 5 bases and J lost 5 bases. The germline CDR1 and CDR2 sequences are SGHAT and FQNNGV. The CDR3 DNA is TGTGCCAGCAGCCGGGACAGGGATCAGCCCCAGCATTTT. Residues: CASSRDRDQPQHF.

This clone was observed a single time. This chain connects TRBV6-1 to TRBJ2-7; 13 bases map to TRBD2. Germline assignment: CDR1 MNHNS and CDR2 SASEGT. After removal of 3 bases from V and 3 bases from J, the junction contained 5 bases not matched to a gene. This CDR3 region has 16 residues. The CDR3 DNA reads TGTGCCAGCAGTGATAAGGGACTAGCGGGACTCTACGAGCAGTACTTC. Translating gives CASSDKGLAGLYEQYF.

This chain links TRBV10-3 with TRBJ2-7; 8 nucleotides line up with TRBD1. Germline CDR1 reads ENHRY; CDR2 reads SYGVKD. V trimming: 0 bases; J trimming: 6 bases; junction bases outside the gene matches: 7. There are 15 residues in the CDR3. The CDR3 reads CAISESRTGSSEQYF. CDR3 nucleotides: TGTGCCATCAGTGAGTCGAGGACAGGGTCGAGCGAGCAGTACTTC.

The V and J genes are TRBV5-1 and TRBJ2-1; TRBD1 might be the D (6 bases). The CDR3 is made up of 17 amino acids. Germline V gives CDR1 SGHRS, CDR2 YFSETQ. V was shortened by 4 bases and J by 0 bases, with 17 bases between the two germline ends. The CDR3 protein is CASSGGGGTPSYNEQFF. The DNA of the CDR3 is TGCGCCAGCAGCGGAGGTGGGGGCACGCCCTCCTACAATGAGCAGTTCTTC.

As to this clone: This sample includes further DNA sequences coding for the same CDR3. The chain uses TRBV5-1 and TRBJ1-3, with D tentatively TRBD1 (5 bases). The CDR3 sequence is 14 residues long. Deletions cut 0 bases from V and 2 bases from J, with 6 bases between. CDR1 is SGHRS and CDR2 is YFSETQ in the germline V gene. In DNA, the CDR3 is TGCGCCAGCAGCTTGGAGGGGACTGGAAACACCATATATTTT. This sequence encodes CASSLEGTGNTIYF. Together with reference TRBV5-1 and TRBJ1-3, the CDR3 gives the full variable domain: KAGVTQTPRYLIKTRGQQVTLSCSPISGHRSVSWYQQTPGQGLQFLFEYFSETQRNKGNFPGRFSGRQFSNSRSEMNVSTLELGDSALYLCASSLEGTGNTIYFGEGSWLTVV.

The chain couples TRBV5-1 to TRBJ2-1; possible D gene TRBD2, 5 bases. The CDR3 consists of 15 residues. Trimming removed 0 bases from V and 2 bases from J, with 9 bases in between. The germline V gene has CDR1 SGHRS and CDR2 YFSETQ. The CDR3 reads CASSLESGTYNEQFF. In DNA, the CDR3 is TGCGCCAGCAGCTTGGAATCCGGGACCTACAATGAGCAGTTCTTC. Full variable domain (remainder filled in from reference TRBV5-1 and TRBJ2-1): KAGVTQTPRYLIKTRGQQVTLSCSPISGHRSVSWYQQTPGQGLQFLFEYFSETQRNKGNFPGRFSGRQFSNSRSEMNVSTLELGDSALYLCASSLESGTYNEQFFGPGTRLTVL.

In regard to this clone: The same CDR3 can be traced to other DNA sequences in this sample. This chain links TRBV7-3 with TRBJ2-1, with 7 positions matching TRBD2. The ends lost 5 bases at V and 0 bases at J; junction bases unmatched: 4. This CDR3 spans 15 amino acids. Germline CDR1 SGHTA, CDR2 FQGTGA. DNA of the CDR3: TGTGCCAGCAGCCTGCAGCGGGACTCCTACAATGAGCAGTTCTTC. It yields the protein CASSLQRDSYNEQFF. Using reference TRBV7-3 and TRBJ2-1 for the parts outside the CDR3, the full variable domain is GAGVSQTPSNKVTEKGKYVELRCDPISGHTALYWYRQSLGQGPEFLIYFQGTGAADDSGLPNDRFFAVRPEGSVSTLKIQRTERGDSAVYLCASSLQRDSYNEQFFGPGTRLTVL.

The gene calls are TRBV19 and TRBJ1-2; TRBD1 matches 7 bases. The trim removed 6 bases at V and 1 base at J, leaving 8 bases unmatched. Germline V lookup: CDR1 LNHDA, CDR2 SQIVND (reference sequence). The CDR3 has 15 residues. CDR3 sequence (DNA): TGTGCCAGTAGAGTCGCACAGGGGAGTAACTATGGCTACACCTTC. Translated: CASRVAQGSNYGYTF.

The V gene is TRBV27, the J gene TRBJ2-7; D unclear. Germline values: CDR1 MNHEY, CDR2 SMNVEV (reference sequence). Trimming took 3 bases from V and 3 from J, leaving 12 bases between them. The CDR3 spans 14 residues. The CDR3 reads CASSFLGRGYEQYF. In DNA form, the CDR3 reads TGTGCCAGCAGTTTTCTTGGGCGAGGCTACGAGCAGTACTTC.

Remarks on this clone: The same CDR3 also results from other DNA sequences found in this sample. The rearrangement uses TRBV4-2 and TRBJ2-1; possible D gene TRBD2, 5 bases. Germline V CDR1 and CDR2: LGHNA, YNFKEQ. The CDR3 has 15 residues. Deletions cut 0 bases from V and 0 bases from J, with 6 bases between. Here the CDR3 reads CASSQDRGSYNEQFF. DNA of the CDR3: TGTGCCAGCAGCCAAGATCGGGGCTCCTACAATGAGCAGTTCTTC.

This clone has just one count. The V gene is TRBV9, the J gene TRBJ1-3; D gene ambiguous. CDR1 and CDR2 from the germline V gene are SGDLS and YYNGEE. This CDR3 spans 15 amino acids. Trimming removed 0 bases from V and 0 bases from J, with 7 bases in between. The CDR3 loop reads CASSVGIPSGNTIYF. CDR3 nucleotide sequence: TGTGCCAGCAGCGTAGGGATCCCCTCTGGAAACACCATATATTTT.

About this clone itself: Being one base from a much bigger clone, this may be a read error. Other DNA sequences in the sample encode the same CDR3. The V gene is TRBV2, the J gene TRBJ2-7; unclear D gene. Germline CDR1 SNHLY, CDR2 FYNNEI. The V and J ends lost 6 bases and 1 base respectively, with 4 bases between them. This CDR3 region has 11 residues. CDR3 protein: CASSASYEQYF. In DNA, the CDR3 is TGTGCCAGCAGCGCGTCCTACGAGCAGTACTTC.

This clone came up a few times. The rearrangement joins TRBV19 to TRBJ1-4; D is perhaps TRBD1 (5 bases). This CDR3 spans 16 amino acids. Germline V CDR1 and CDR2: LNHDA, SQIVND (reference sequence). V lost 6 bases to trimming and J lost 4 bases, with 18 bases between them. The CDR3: CASSPGRYSFNEKLFF. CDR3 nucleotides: TGTGCCAGTAGCCCGGGACGGTACAGCTTTAATGAAAAACTGTTTTTT.

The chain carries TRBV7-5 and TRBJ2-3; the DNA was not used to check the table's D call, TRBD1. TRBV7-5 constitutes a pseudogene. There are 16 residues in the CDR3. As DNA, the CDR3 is TGTGTCAGAAGCTTAGATGTGGGCCATTGCACAGATACGCAGTATTTT. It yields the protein CVRSLDVGHCTDTQYF.

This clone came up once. The chain's CDR3 is CASSGGGTGASYEQYF. The CDR3 nucleotides are TGCGCCAGCAGCGGGGGTGGAACCGGGGCCTCCTACGAGCAGTACTTC. The chain is built from TRBV5-1 and TRBJ2-7; D possibly uses TRBD1 or TRBD2 (5 bases each). The CDR3 contains 16 residues. V shed 4 bases and J shed 0 bases, with 17 bases lying between them. Germline V CDR1 and CDR2: SGHRS, YFSETQ.

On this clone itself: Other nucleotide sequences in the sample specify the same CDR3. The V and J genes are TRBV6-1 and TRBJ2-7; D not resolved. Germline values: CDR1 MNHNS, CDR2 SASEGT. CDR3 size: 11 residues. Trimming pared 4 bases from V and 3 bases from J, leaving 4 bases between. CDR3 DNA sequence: TGTGCCAGCAGTGTCCGCTACGAGCAGTACTTC. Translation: CASSVRYEQYF.